These 6 T cell receptor beta chains share one sample of origin, sequenced in a study of human T cells and chemical hapten exposure. Time point given: patch test 1, 2 weeks after DPC sensitization. Stated treatment: therapeutic diphenylcyclopropenone sensitization with weekly scalp DPC. TCRdb re-derived calls from the RACE reads in MiXCR, one entry per CDR3 protein. The table lists under 120,000 distinct CDR3 sequences, around 10% of them singletons. The sequenced sample was whole blood, obtained in connection with sensitization to the hapten diphenylcyclopropenone (DPC). The receptors shown here come from a woman aged 40-49 years with alopecia areata. Some clones in this sample may be carry-over from other donors' samples.

This clonotype was recorded many times. The V and J genes are TRBV20-1 and TRBJ2-6; the D gene is possibly TRBD1 (5 bases). CDR3 length equals 14 residues. The V end lost 6 bases, the J end lost 1 base, and 10 bases lay between the germline ends. Germline values: CDR1 DFQATT, CDR2 SNEGSKA (reference sequence). The CDR3 sequence is CSAPRASGANVLTF. The CDR3, as DNA: TGCAGTGCCCCCAGGGCTTCTGGGGCCAACGTCCTGACTTTC.

This chain links TRBV20-1 with TRBJ2-1, with unresolved D. V was pared by 6 bases and J by 6 bases, with 18 bases between. Germline loops: CDR1 DFQATT, CDR2 SNEGSKA (reference sequence). The CDR3 contains 14 residues. The CDR3 bases are TGCAGTGCCGCCGGTTTTAGGTCCGCCAATGAGCAGTTCTTC. This translates into CSAAGFRSANEQFF.

In its sample, this clonotype was seen many times. The gene calls are TRBV9 and TRBJ1-1, with a weak D call TRBD1 (6 bases). The CDR3 is 12 residues long. The germline V gene encodes CDR1 SGDLS and CDR2 YYNGEE. Trimming removed 5 bases from V and 7 bases from J, with 12 bases in between. CDR3 sequence (DNA): TGTGCCAGCAGACAGGGAGCCGGTGAAGCTTTCTTT. Its translation: CASRQGAGEAFF.

The chain is built from TRBV27 and TRBJ2-7; D tentatively fits TRBD1 or TRBD2 (5 bases each). Germline CDR1 and CDR2: MNHEY and SMNVEV (reference sequence). This CDR3 is 18 amino acids long. The V end was cut by 4 bases, the J end by 1 base, with 23 bases between. In DNA, the CDR3 is TGTGCCAGCAGTTCGAGGGGTTTTCGGTCTGCCTATTCCTACGAGCAGTACTTC. Protein sequence: CASSSRGFRSAYSYEQYF.

This clonotype was detected a few times. This chain joins TRBV14 and TRBJ2-1, with 9 nucleotides matching TRBD1. V shed 4 bases and J 8 bases; nucleotides not matched to a gene: 9. Germline values: CDR1 SGHDN, CDR2 FVKESK. The CDR3 runs to 15 residues. In DNA, the CDR3 is TGTGCCAGCAGCCTACTGGGACAGGGAACTGATGAGCAGTTCTTC. This codes for CASSLLGQGTDEQFF.

The CDR3 protein is CASSLDRGFGPLHF. CDR3 bases: TGTGCCAGCAGCCTAGACAGGGGGTTTGGACCCCTCCACTTT. This rearrangement joins TRBV12-3 or TRBV12-4 to TRBJ1-6; 9 nucleotides line up with TRBD1. There are 14 residues in the CDR3. V shed 6 bases and J 12 bases; nucleotides not matched to a gene: 9.